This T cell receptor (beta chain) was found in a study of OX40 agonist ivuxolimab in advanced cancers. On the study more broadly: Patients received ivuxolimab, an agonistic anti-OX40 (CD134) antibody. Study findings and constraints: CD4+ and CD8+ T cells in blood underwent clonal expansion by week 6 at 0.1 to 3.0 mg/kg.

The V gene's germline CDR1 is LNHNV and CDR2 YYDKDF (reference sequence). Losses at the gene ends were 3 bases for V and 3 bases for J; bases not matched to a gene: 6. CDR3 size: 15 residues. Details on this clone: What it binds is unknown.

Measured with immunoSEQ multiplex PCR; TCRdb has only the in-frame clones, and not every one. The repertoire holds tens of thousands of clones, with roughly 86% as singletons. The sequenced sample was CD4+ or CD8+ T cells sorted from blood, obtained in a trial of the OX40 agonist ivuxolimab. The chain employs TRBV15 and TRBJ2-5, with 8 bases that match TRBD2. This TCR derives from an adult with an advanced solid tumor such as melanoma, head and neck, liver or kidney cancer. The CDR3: CATSRGLLAEETQYF. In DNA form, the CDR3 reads TGTGCCACCAGCAGGGGACTACTAGCGGAAGAGACCCAGTACTTC.